This paragraph reports one T cell receptor (beta chain). The sample is drawn from a study of cytomegalovirus exposure and HLA in healthy donors. PCR amplification relied on 60 Vbeta primers (plus 13 Jbeta primers). Profiled with immunoSEQ multiplex PCR; TCRdb holds only in-frame clones, not every one. The sample yields about 96,000 clones, 79% seen once. Germline V gene sequence: CDR1 GTSNPN, CDR2 SVGIG (reference sequence). The CDR3 is 14 residues long. Trimming shortened V by 4 bases and J by 2 bases, and 14 bases separated the two germline ends. This chain joins TRBV30 and TRBJ1-1; the D gene is possibly TRBD1 (5 bases). This TCR was sampled from a man aged 25 to 45 in good health and CMV-seronegative. The specimen sequenced was PBMCs. The chain's CDR3 is CAWNRGGDNTEAFF. In DNA form, the CDR3 reads TGTGCCTGGAACAGAGGAGGGGATAACACTGAAGCTTTCTTT.